The 26 T cell receptor beta chains listed next were all sequenced from one sample in a study of shared clonotypes between healthy human individuals. Produced via immunoSEQ multiplex PCR; TCRdb's table is partial and in-frame only. The table has over a million clones, more than 60% seen once. The sample comprised memory CD4+ T cells sorted from blood. Subset denoted: CD45RA-negative fraction. The receptor source for this set is a man aged 18 to 29 in good health.

With respect to this clone: Other nucleotide sequences in the sample specify the same CDR3. The chain carries TRBV19 and TRBJ1-5; the D is unclear. V shed 3 bases and J shed 0 bases, with 9 bases lying between them. Germline V gene sequence: CDR1 LNHDA, CDR2 SQIVND (reference sequence). This CDR3 spans 15 amino acids. The CDR3 spells CASSIGRNSNQPQHF. CDR3 bases: TGTGCCAGTAGTATTGGACGGAATAGCAATCAGCCCCAGCATTTT.

Worth noting for this clone: One junction end disagrees with the germline gene, perhaps due to a read error. The chain combines TRBV7-9 with TRBJ2-1; 8 bases are a match to TRBD1. The CDR3 consists of 12 residues. Germline CDR1 SEHNR, CDR2 FQNEAQ (reference sequence). Here the CDR3 DNA reads TGTGCCAGCAGCCCCAGAGGACAGGGCTTGATCTTC. Translating gives CASSPRGQGLIF.

The V call is TRBV11-3, the J call TRBJ2-2, with D possibly TRBD1 on 6 matching bases. The length of the CDR3 is 15 residues. The germline V gene has CDR1 SGHNT and CDR2 YENEEA. Trimming shortened V by 5 bases and J by 4 bases, and 14 bases separated the two germline ends. CDR3: CASSPGQGITGELFF. The CDR3 nucleotides read TGTGCCAGCAGCCCGGGGCAGGGGATCACCGGGGAGCTGTTTTTT.

This chain joins TRBV9 and TRBJ2-1; 7 bases agree with TRBD2. Germline values: CDR1 SGDLS, CDR2 YYNGEE. The CDR3 is 12 amino acids. V shed 3 bases, J shed 12 bases, and the junction held 6 bases outside the gene matches. The CDR3 region is CASSDLAGLQFF. CDR3 nucleotide sequence: TGTGCCAGCAGCGACTTAGCGGGCCTGCAGTTCTTC.

In its sample, this clone was seen a few times. J is TRBJ2-3 and V is TRBV6-5; 8 positions match TRBD2. With V trimmed by 7 bases and J by 5 bases, 11 bases remained unmatched. The CDR3 has 15 amino acids. Germline V gene sequence: CDR1 MNHEY, CDR2 SVGAGI. CDR3 residues: CASTLGRGYGDTQYF. CDR3 nucleotide sequence: TGTGCCAGCACCCTCGGGAGGGGGTATGGAGATACGCAGTATTTT.

Worth noting for this clone: Other DNA sequences in this sample translate to the same CDR3. The chain combines TRBV15 with TRBJ1-5; unclear D gene. Trimming removed 0 bases from V and 6 bases from J, with 6 bases in between. Germline CDR1 LNHNV, CDR2 YYDKDF (reference sequence). The CDR3 consists of 13 residues. CDR3 residues: CATSRDLGQPQHF. DNA of the CDR3: TGTGCCACCAGCAGAGACCTAGGTCAGCCCCAGCATTTT.

The chain combines TRBV9 with TRBJ2-3, with 15 bases identical to TRBD2. Per germline, CDR1 SGDLS and CDR2 YYNGEE. The CDR3 is 16 amino acids. The J segment lost 5 bases and the V segment lost 4 bases, leaving 5 bases of the junction unmatched. The CDR3, as DNA: TGTGCCAGCAGCACGGGACTAGCGGGAGGTAGAGATACGCAGTATTTT. It specifies CASSTGLAGGRDTQYF.

The rearrangement uses TRBV5-1 and TRBJ2-1; 7 bases are shared with TRBD1. Germline V gene data show CDR1 as SGHRS and CDR2 as YFSETQ. The length of the CDR3 is 16 residues. J was trimmed by 7 bases and V by 4 bases; bases with no gene match: 14. CDR3 loop: CASSTLLGATGNEQFF. The CDR3 nucleotides read TGCGCCAGCAGCACACTCCTCGGGGCGACAGGGAATGAGCAGTTCTTC.

This clone has only one observation. The chain employs TRBV10-3 and TRBJ1-2; D remains ambiguous. The V and J ends lost 11 bases and 3 bases respectively, with 10 bases between them. The length of the CDR3 is 11 residues. Germline lookup yields CDR1 ENHRY and CDR2 SYGVKD. The CDR3 loop is CALGWDYGYTF. In DNA form, the CDR3 reads TGTGCCCTAGGCTGGGACTATGGCTACACCTTC.

In DNA, the CDR3 is TGTGCCAGCAAAGGGGTGGACGGCTACACCTTC. As protein: CASKGVDGYTF. The rearrangement uses TRBV28 and TRBJ1-2, with D possibly matching TRBD1 (5 bases). The CDR3 runs 11 residues. Germline CDR1 is MDHEN and CDR2 is SYDVKM. V lost 7 bases and J lost 8, with 11 bases in between.

In nucleotides, the CDR3 is TGTGCCAGCAAGGAGGGGGCCGCGAACACCGGGGAGCTGTTTTTT. It translates to CASKEGAANTGELFF. This chain links TRBV9 with TRBJ2-2; weak D call: TRBD1 (7 bases). This CDR3 region has 15 residues. Germline lookup yields CDR1 SGDLS and CDR2 YYNGEE. V lost 6 bases and J lost 0, with 12 bases in between.

This clone was detected once. Possible read error: a much larger clone is one base away. This rearrangement joins TRBV6-1 to TRBJ2-2; unclear D gene. Germline loops: CDR1 MNHNS, CDR2 SASEGT. V was shortened by 7 bases and J by 0 bases, with 9 bases between the two germline ends. This CDR3 contains 14 residues. CDR3 sequence: CASIARTNTGELFF. CDR3 sequence (DNA): TGTGCCAGCATAGCCAGGACGAACACCGGGGAGCTGTTTTTT.

The V and J genes are TRBV11-2 and TRBJ2-7, with 9 bases lining up with TRBD2. Germline-derived CDR1 and CDR2 are SGHAT and FQNNGV. Germline trimming cut 3 bases from V and 6 bases from J; bases unmatched to any gene: 9. The CDR3 runs 15 residues. Here the CDR3 DNA reads TGTGCCAGCAGCTTTGTGCGGGAGGGGTCAGGCGAGCAGTACTTC. It is translated as CASSFVREGSGEQYF.

The J gene is TRBJ1-4, the V gene TRBV7-6, with 9 bases matching TRBD1. The CDR3 runs to 14 residues. V shed 6 bases and J 8 bases; nucleotides not matched to a gene: 7. The germline CDR1 and CDR2 sequences are SGHVS and FNYEAQ. The CDR3 protein is CASSPGQGGEKLFF. CDR3 in DNA: TGTGCCAGCAGTCCGGGACAGGGAGGGGAAAAACTGTTTTTT.

The gene calls are TRBV5-6 and TRBJ1-1, with D possibly being TRBD1 (6 bases). This CDR3 has 15 residues. The germline gives CDR1 SGHDT, CDR2 YYEEEE. Deletions cut 4 bases from V and 1 base from J, with 14 bases between. The CDR3 sequence: CASSPTKTGNTEAFF. The CDR3 bases are TGTGCCAGCAGCCCAACTAAGACAGGGAACACTGAAGCTTTCTTT.

This clone was counted between two and nine times. This chain links TRBV4-3 with TRBJ2-5; no definite D call. Germline V gene lookup returns CDR1 LGHNA and CDR2 YSLEER. V shed 0 bases and J shed 0 bases, with 14 bases lying between them. This CDR3 region has 17 residues. The DNA of the CDR3 is TGCGCCAGCAGCCAAGACCATGGTTCACTGTACCAAGAGACCCAGTACTTC. Protein: CASSQDHGSLYQETQYF.

The chain employs TRBV5-6 and TRBJ1-2; D unresolved. This CDR3 has 15 residues. Germline CDR1 reads SGHDT; CDR2 reads YYEEEE. The ends were cut back, 1 base at V and 4 bases at J, with 14 bases in the middle. The CDR3 protein is CASSLSGKLPYGYTF. For the CDR3, the DNA is TGTGCCAGCAGCTTGTCCGGCAAACTACCCTATGGCTACACCTTC.

The chain is built from TRBV18 and TRBJ1-3, with 7 nucleotides matching TRBD1. J lost 0 bases, V lost 2 bases, and 7 bases had no gene match. The CDR3 sequence is 17 residues long. CDR1 is KGHSH, CDR2 LQKENI, per germline. As DNA, the CDR3 is TGTGCCAGCTCACCAGCGACAGGGCCCAACTCTGGAAACACCATATATTTT. Protein sequence: CASSPATGPNSGNTIYF.

Remarks on this clone: The sample holds other DNA sequences that translate to the same CDR3. This chain links TRBV2 with TRBJ2-5; D unresolved. This CDR3 spans 11 amino acids. Between the trimmed V and J ends, which lost 8 bases and 5 bases, there was a span of 9 bases. Germline V gene sequence: CDR1 SNHLY, CDR2 FYNNEI. The CDR3 loop reads CASSPGETQYF. The CDR3 DNA follows: TGTGCCAGCTCACCCGGGGAGACCCAGTACTTC.

V usage is TRBV2 and J usage is TRBJ2-1, with TRBD2 matching 11 bases. Germline CDR1 and CDR2: SNHLY and FYNNEI. CDR3 length equals 14 residues. The V and J ends lost 2 bases and 9 bases, in that order; junction bases with no gene match: 3. CDR3: CASSETSGSFEQFF. In DNA, the CDR3 is TGTGCCAGCAGTGAAACTAGCGGGAGTTTTGAGCAGTTCTTC.

In the case of this clone: Other DNA sequences within the sample encode an identical CDR3. The V and J genes are TRBV6-5 and TRBJ2-5, with D unresolved. Germline V gives CDR1 MNHEY, CDR2 SVGAGI. V was trimmed by 2 bases and J by 5 bases, leaving 3 bases between them. CDR3 size: 11 residues. The CDR3: CASSYRETQYF. In DNA form, the CDR3 reads TGTGCCAGCAGTTACCGTGAGACCCAGTACTTC.

The chain uses TRBV18 and TRBJ2-7; no firm D call. The germline V and J ends were trimmed by 5 bases and 0 bases, with 5 bases remaining between them. Germline values: CDR1 KGHSH, CDR2 LQKENI. This CDR3 region has 12 residues. Here the CDR3 DNA reads TGTGCCAGCTCAGCAAGCTCCTACGAGCAGTACTTC. Protein product: CASSASSYEQYF. The whole variable domain, remainder taken from reference TRBV18 and TRBJ2-7, is NAGVMQNPRHLVRRRGQEARLRCSPMKGHSHVYWYRQLPEEGLKFMVYLQKENIIDESGMPKERFSAEFPKEGPSILRIQQVVRGDSAAYFCASSASSYEQYFGPGTRLTVT.

The chain has TRBV21-1 and TRBJ2-7; TRBD2 is the table's D call, not checked against the DNA. TRBV21-1 is a listed pseudogene. The CDR3 covers 15 residues. The CDR3 loop is CASSFAPNGSYEQYF. In DNA form, the CDR3 reads TGTGCCAGCAGCTTCGCTCCCAACGGGTCCTACGAGCAGTACTTC.

The V gene is TRBV6-5, the J gene TRBJ2-2, with 9 bases matching TRBD2. The germline V gene has CDR1 MNHEY and CDR2 SVGAGI. The CDR3 is 14 amino acids. Trimming took 3 bases from V and 6 from J; bases not matched to a gene: 2. The CDR3 loop is CASSYLAGAGELFF. The CDR3 DNA follows: TGTGCCAGCAGTTATTTAGCGGGAGCCGGGGAGCTGTTTTTT.

The V and J genes are TRBV5-1 and TRBJ2-7, with 7 bases identical to TRBD1. Trimming removed 2 bases from V and 6 bases from J; junction bases left unmatched: 11. The CDR3 is 15 residues long. The germline gives CDR1 SGHRS, CDR2 YFSETQ. The CDR3 DNA is TGCGCCAGCAGCTTATTAGTACAGGGGAAAGGCGAGCAGTACTTC. Translated: CASSLLVQGKGEQYF.

The V call is TRBV9, the J call TRBJ2-2; 12 nucleotides match TRBD2. This CDR3 has 17 amino acids. With V trimmed by 3 bases and J by 7 bases, 10 bases remained unmatched. Germline V lookup: CDR1 SGDLS, CDR2 YYNGEE. CDR3 amino acids: CASSGGLAGAGDGELFF. In DNA form, the CDR3 reads TGTGCCAGCAGCGGGGGACTAGCGGGCGCCGGGGACGGGGAGCTGTTTTTT.